Presented here are 4 T cell receptor beta chains from one specimen sequenced in a study of identical twins. TCRdb itself ran the 5' RACE reads through MiXCR, one entry per CDR3 protein. Of 450,000 to 500,000 distinct CDR3 sequences listed, around 15% are singletons. This sample also belongs to another study, concerning yellow fever vaccine responses in identical twins.

Specimen: CD4+ T cells sorted from blood. These TCRs come from a woman aged 18-29 years in good health.

This clonotype was seen more than once but under ten times. The V and J genes are TRBV11-2 and TRBJ1-4; 11 bases are shared with TRBD1. CDR3 length: 15 residues. Per germline, CDR1 SGHAT and CDR2 FQNNGV. The V gene end was trimmed by 1 base and the J gene end by 5 bases; junction bases not matched to a gene: 0. The CDR3 sequence: CASSLGDRGNEKLFF. In DNA, the CDR3 is TGTGCCAGCAGCTTAGGGGACAGGGGGAATGAAAAACTGTTTTTT.

The genes are TRBV12-3 or TRBV12-4 and TRBJ1-6; 7 nucleotides agree with TRBD1. The V segment lost 3 bases and the J segment 6 bases; nucleotides outside the gene matches: 5. This CDR3 has 15 residues. DNA of the CDR3: TGTGCCAGCAGTTTGGGGGGACAGTCTAATTCACCCCTCCACTTT. Translating gives CASSLGGQSNSPLHF.

This rearrangement joins TRBV5-1 to TRBJ1-2; the match to TRBD1 covers 7 bases. Per germline, CDR1 SGHRS and CDR2 YFSETQ. V lost 3 bases, J lost 2 bases, and 4 bases stayed unmatched. The CDR3 length is 14 residues. Here the CDR3 DNA reads TGCGCCAGCAGCTATGCGACAGGGAACTATGGCTACACCTTC. Protein: CASSYATGNYGYTF.

DNA for the CDR3: TGTGCCAGCAGGAGGACGCTAAGCTCCTACAATGAGCAGTTCTTC. Protein product: CASRRTLSSYNEQFF. This chain uses TRBV2 with TRBJ2-1; no clear D. V gave up 6 bases and J gave up 0 bases, with 12 bases separating them. The CDR3 spans 15 residues. Germline assignment: CDR1 SNHLY and CDR2 FYNNEI.